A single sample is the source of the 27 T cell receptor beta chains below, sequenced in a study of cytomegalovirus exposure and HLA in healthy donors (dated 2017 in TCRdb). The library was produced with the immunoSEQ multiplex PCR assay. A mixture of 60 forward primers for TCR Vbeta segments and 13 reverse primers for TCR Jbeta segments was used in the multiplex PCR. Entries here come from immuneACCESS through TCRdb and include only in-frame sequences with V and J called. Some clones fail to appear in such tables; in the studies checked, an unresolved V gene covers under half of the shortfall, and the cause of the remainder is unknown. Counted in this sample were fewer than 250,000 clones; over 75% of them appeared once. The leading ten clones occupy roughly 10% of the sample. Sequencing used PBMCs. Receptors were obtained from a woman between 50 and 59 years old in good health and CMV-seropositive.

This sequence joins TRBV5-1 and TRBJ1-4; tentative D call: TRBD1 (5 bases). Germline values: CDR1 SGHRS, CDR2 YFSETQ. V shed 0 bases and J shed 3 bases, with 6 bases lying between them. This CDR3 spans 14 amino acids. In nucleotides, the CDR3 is TGCGCCAGCAGCTTGGAGGGGCCTAATGAAAAACTGTTTTTT. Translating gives CASSLEGPNEKLFF.

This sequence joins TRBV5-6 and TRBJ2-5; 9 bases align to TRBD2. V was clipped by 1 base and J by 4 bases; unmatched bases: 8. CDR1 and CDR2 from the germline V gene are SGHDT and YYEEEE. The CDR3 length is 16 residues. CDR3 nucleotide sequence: TGTGCCAGCAGCTTGCGTAATATAGCGGGGGTAGAGACCCAGTACTTC. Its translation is CASSLRNIAGVETQYF.

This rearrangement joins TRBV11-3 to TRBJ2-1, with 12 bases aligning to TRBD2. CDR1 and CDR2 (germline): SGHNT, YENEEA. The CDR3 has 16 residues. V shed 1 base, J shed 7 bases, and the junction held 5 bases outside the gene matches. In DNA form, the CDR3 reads TGTGCCAGCAGCTTAGGTTCCCTAGCGGGGGGGAATGAGCAGTTCTTC. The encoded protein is CASSLGSLAGGNEQFF. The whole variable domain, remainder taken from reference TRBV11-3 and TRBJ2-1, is EAGVVQSPRYKIIEKKQPVAFWCNPISGHNTLYWYLQNLGQGPELLIRYENEEAVDDSQLPKDRFSAERLKGVDSTLKIQPAELGDSAVYLCASSLGSLAGGNEQFFGPGTRLTVL.

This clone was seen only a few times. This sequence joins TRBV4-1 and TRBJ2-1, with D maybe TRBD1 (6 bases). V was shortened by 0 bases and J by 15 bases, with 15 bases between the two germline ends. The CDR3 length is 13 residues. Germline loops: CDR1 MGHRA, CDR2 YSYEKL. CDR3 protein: CASSQDGQRPPFF. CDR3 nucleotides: TGCGCCAGCAGCCAAGACGGACAGCGTCCTCCGTTCTTC.

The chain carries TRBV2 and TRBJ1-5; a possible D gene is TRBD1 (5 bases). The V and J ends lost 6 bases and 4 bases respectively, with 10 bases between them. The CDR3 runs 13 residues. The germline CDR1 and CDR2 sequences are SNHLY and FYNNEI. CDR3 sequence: CASSWGGNQPQHF. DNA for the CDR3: TGTGCCAGCAGCTGGGGGGGGAATCAGCCCCAGCATTTT. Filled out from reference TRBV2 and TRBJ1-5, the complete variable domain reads EPEVTQTPSHQVTQMGQEVILRCVPISNHLYFYWYRQILGQKVEFLVSFYNNEISEKSEIFDDQFSVERPDGSNFTLKIRSTKLEDSAMYFCASSWGGNQPQHFGDGTRLSIL.

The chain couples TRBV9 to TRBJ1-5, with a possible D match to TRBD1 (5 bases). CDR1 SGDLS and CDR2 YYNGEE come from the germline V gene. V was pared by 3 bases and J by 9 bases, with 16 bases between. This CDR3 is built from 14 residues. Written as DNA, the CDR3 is TGTGCCAGCAGCGCCCGGACGGCGCAGGGGCCCCAGCATTTT. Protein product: CASSARTAQGPQHF. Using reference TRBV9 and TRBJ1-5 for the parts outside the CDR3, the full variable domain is DSGVTQTPKHLITATGQRVTLRCSPRSGDLSVYWYQQSLDQGLQFLIQYYNGEERAKGNILERFSAQQFPDLHSELNLSSLELGDSALYFCASSARTAQGPQHFGDGTRLSIL.

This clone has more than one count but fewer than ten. The CDR3 nucleotides are TGTGCCAGCAGTTACTCGGCGACAGAGCTTTATGGCTACACCTTC. This codes for CASSYSATELYGYTF. The chain uses TRBV6-6 and TRBJ1-2, with TRBD1 as a possible D gene (5 bases). Germline V gene lookup returns CDR1 MNHNY and CDR2 SVGAGI (reference sequence). The CDR3 covers 15 residues. Between the trimmed V and J ends, which lost 0 bases and 5 bases, there was a span of 13 bases.

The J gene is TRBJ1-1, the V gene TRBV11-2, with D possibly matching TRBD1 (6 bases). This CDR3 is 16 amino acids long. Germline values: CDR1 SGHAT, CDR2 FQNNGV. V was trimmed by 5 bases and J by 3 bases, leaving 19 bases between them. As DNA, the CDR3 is TGTGCCAGCAGCCGCACTAATTACAGGGTGGACACTGAAGCTTTCTTT. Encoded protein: CASSRTNYRVDTEAFF.

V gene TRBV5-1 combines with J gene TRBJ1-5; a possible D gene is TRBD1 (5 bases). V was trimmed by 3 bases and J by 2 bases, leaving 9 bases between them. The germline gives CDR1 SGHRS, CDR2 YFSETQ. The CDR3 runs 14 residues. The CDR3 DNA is TGCGCCAGCAGCTCTGGGGCAGGCAATCAGCCCCAGCATTTT. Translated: CASSSGAGNQPQHF.

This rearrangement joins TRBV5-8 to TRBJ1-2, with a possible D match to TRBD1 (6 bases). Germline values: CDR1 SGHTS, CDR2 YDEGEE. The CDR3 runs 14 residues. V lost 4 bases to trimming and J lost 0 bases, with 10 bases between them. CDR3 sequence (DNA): TGTGCCAGCAGCCCGAGGGGGACTAACTATGGCTACACCTTC. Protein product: CASSPRGTNYGYTF.

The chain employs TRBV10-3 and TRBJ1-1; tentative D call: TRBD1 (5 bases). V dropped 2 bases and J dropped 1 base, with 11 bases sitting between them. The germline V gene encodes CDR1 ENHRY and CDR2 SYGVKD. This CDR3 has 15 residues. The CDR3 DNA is TGTGCCATCAGTGAGCCAGACACAGGGAACACTGAAGCTTTCTTT. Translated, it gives CAISEPDTGNTEAFF.

This CDR3 is CAWSRGRATGELFF. As DNA, the CDR3 is TGTGCCTGGAGTAGGGGCAGGGCCACCGGGGAGCTGTTTTTT. This sequence joins TRBV30 and TRBJ2-2, with D maybe TRBD1 (5 bases). CDR1 is GTSNPN and CDR2 is SVGIG in the germline V gene (reference sequence). There are 14 residues in the CDR3. V was shortened by 2 bases and J by 4 bases, with 11 bases between the two germline ends.

The CDR3, as DNA: TGTGCCAGCAGCGATACAGGGGGGTCCTACGAGCAGTACTTC. Its translation is CASSDTGGSYEQYF. V usage is TRBV28 and J usage is TRBJ2-7; TRBD1 agrees at 8 bases. Unmatched junction bases numbered 5, after V lost 6 bases and J lost 1 base. The CDR3 consists of 14 residues. The germline V gene encodes CDR1 MDHEN and CDR2 SYDVKM.

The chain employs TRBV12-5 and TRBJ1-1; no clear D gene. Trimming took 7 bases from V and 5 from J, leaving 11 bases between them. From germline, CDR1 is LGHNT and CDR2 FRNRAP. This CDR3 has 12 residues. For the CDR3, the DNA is TGTGCTAGTGCCCACGGGTTAACTGAAGCTTTCTTT. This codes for CASAHGLTEAFF.

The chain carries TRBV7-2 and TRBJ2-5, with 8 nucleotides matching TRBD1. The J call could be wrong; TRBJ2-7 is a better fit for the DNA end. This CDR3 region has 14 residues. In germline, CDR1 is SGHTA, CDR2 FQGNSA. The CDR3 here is CASSFRTGQAEQYF. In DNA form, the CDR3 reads TGTGCCAGCAGCTTCCGGACAGGGCAGGCCGAGCAGTACTTC.

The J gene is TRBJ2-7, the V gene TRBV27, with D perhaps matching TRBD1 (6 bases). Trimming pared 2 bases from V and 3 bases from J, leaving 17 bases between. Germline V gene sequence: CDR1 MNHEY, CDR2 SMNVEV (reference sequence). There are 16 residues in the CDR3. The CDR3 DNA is TGTGCCAGCAGTTTAGCGACACCGGGACAAATCTACGAGCAGTACTTC. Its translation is CASSLATPGQIYEQYF.

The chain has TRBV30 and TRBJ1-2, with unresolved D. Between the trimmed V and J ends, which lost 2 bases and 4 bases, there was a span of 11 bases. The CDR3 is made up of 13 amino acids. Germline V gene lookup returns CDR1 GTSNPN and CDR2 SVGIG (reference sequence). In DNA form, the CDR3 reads TGTGCCTGGAGTCCTCGACACGTCTATGGCTACACCTTC. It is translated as CAWSPRHVYGYTF. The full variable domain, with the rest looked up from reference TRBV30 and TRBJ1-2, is SQTIHQWPATLVQPVGSPLSLECTVEGTSNPNLYWYRQAAGRGLQLLFYSVGIGQISSEVPQNLSASRPQDRQFILSSKKLLLSDSGFYLCAWSPRHVYGYTFGSGTRLTVV.

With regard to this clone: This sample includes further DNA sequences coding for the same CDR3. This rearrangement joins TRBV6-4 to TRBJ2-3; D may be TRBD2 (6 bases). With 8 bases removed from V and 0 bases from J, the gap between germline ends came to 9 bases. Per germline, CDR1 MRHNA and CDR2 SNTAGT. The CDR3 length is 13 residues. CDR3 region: CASSRGSTDTQYF. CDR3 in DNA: TGTGCCAGCTCCCGGGGGAGCACAGATACGCAGTATTTT.

The CDR3 protein is CASRKADSRSPLHF. CDR3 sequence (DNA): TGTGCCAGCAGGAAAGCCGACAGTCGATCACCCCTCCACTTT. This rearrangement joins TRBV11-1 to TRBJ1-6; D perhaps matches TRBD1 (5 bases). Germline loops: CDR1 SGHAT, CDR2 FQDESV (reference sequence). This CDR3 is 14 amino acids long. The V gene lost 6 bases and the J gene lost 10 bases, with 16 bases spanning the gap.

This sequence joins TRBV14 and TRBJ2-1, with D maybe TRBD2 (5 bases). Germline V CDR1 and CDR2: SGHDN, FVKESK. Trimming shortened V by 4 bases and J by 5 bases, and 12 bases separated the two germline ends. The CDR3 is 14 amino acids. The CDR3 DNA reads TGTGCCAGCAGCCGCCAGCGGATCCACAATGAGCAGTTCTTC. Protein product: CASSRQRIHNEQFF.

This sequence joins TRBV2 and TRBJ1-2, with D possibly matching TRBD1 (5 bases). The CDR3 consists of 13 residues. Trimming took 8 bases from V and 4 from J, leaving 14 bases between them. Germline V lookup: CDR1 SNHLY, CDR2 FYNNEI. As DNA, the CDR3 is TGTGCCAGCCGGACCGGGGGTTCCTATGGCTACACCTTC. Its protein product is CASRTGGSYGYTF.

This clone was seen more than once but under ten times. CDR3 nucleotide sequence: TGTGCCAGCAGCTCCCTCCCCGGGAATTTCGGTTTCAACGTCCTGACTTTC. Protein sequence: CASSSLPGNFGFNVLTF. The genes are TRBV7-9 and TRBJ2-6, with D possibly matching TRBD2 (5 bases). The germline V gene has CDR1 SEHNR and CDR2 FQNEAQ (reference sequence). The CDR3 is 17 residues long. Trimming removed 4 bases from V and 9 bases from J, with 22 bases in between.

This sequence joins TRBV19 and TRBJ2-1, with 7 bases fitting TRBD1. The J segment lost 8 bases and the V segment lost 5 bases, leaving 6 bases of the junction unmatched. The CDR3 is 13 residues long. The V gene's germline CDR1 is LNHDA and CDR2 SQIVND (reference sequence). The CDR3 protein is CASSFEGADEQFF. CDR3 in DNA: TGTGCCAGTAGTTTTGAGGGGGCCGATGAGCAGTTCTTC.

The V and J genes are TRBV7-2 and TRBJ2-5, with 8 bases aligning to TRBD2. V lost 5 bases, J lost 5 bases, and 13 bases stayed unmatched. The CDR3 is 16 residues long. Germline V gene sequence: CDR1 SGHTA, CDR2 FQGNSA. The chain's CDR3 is CASSLSRGGQLETQYF. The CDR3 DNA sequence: TGTGCCAGCAGCCTCTCCCGGGGGGGCCAACTGGAGACCCAGTACTTC.

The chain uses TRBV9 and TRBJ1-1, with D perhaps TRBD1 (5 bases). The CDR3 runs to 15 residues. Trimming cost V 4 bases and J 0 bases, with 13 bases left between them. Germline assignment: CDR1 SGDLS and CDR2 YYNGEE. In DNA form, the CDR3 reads TGTGCCAGCAGCTACCTGGACACAATGAACACTGAAGCTTTCTTT. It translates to CASSYLDTMNTEAFF.

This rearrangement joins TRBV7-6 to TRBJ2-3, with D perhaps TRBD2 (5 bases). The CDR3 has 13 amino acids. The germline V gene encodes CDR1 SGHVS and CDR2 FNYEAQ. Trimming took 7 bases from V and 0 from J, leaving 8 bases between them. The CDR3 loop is CASTKRSTDTQYF. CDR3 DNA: TGTGCCAGCACGAAGCGGAGCACAGATACGCAGTATTTT. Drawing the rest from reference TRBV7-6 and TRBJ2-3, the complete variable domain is GAGVSQSPRYKVTKRGQDVALRCDPISGHVSLYWYRQALGQGPEFLTYFNYEAQQDKSGLPNDRFSAERPEGSISTLTIQRTEQRDSAMYRCASTKRSTDTQYFGPGTRLTVL.

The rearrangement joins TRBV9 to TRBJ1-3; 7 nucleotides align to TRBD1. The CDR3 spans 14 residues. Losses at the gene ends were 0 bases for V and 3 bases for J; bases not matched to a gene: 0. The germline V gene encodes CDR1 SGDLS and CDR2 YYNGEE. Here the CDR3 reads CASSVAGGGNTIYF. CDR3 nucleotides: TGTGCCAGCAGCGTAGCAGGGGGTGGAAACACCATATATTTT.